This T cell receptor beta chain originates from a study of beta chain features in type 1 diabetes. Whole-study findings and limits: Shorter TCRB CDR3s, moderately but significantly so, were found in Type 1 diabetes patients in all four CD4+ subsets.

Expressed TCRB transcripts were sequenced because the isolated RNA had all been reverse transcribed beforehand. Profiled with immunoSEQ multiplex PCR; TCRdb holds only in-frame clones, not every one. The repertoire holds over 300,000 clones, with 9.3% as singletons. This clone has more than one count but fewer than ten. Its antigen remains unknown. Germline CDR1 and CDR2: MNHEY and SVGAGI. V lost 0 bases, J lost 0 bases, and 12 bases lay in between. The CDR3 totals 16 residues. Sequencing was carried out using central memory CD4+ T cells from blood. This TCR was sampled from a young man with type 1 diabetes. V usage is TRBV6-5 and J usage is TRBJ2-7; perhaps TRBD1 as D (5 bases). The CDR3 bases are TGTGCCAGCAGTTACTCCAGGGCCTACCACTCCTACGAGCAGTACTTC. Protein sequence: CASSYSRAYHSYEQYF.